These 19 T cell receptor beta chains were all obtained from the same sample, sequenced in a study of blood T cell repertoires in COVID-19. Sequencing was performed with immunoSEQ multiplex PCR; in TCRdb, only in-frame clones are kept and a portion is missing. In the table there are fewer than 150,000 clones, roughly 86% of which are singletons. The sequenced sample consisted of peripheral blood. Receptors were obtained from a woman aged 60-70 years with acute or convalescent COVID-19.

The chain joins TRBV29-1 to TRBJ2-1; the D is unclear. The germline gives CDR1 SQVTM, CDR2 ANQGSEA. The V end lost 3 bases, the J end lost 0 bases, and 12 bases lay between the germline ends. The CDR3 is 15 amino acids. CDR3 residues: CSVDSYAVSYNEQFF. The CDR3 coding sequence is TGCAGCGTTGATAGTTATGCGGTCTCCTACAATGAGCAGTTCTTC.

This chain uses TRBV5-6 with TRBJ1-5; D ambiguous. CDR1 and CDR2 from the germline V gene are SGHDT and YYEEEE. The CDR3 is 13 amino acids. Trimming removed 1 base from V and 4 bases from J, with 6 bases in between. The CDR3 sequence: CASSLSSNQPQHF. DNA for the CDR3: TGTGCCAGCAGCTTGTCCTCGAATCAGCCCCAGCATTTT.

The rearrangement joins TRBV5-6 to TRBJ2-7; TRBD1 might be the D (5 bases). The CDR3 extends over 15 amino acids. Trimming pared 0 bases from V and 0 bases from J, leaving 10 bases between. Per germline, CDR1 SGHDT and CDR2 YYEEEE. The CDR3 loop is CASSLGGPGSYEQYV. The CDR3 coding sequence is TGTGCCAGCAGCTTGGGGGGCCCTGGCTCCTACGAGCAGTACGTC.

The chain employs TRBV6-5 and TRBJ2-7; no clear D gene. V lost 8 bases, J lost 0 bases, and 11 bases lay in between. This CDR3 comprises 13 residues. Germline V gives CDR1 MNHEY, CDR2 SVGAGI. CDR3 DNA sequence: TGTGCCAGCCGACCCCGGAGCTCCTACGAGCAGTACGTC. Its translation: CASRPRSSYEQYV.

The genes are TRBV7-9 and TRBJ2-1, with 8 bases fitting TRBD2. The CDR3 has 14 residues. The V gene's germline CDR1 is SEHNR and CDR2 FQNEAQ (reference sequence). V was clipped by 6 bases and J by 3 bases; unmatched bases: 4. CDR3 coding DNA: TGTGCCAGCAGGGCGGGAGGAGGCTACAATGAGCAGTTCTTC. It specifies CASRAGGGYNEQFF.

The J gene is TRBJ1-1, the V gene TRBV6-5, with D perhaps matching TRBD1 (6 bases). In germline, CDR1 is MNHEY, CDR2 SVGAGI. The CDR3 length is 12 residues. Deletions cut 8 bases from V and 0 bases from J, with 7 bases between. CDR3 DNA sequence: TGTGCCAGCGAGGGGGTGAACACTGAAGCTTTCTTT. Translating it yields CASEGVNTEAFF.

The chain couples TRBV24-1 to TRBJ2-3; TRBD1 is a possible D gene (5 bases). The CDR3 runs 14 residues. CDR1 is KGHDR, CDR2 SFDVKD, per germline. V was clipped by 7 bases and J by 6 bases, with 16 bases between them. CDR3 sequence: CATSLGASEDTQYF. The CDR3 bases are TGTGCCACCAGCCTAGGGGCCTCGGAGGATACGCAGTATTTT.

J is TRBJ2-1 and V is TRBV10-1; D unclear. Trimming took 2 bases from V and 15 from J, leaving 17 bases between them. The CDR3 contains 13 residues. Germline CDR1 WNHNN, CDR2 SYGVQD (reference sequence). CDR3 bases: TGCGCCAGCAGTGAGCGCCAGGAATTTGGGTCGTTCTTC. Translated, it gives CASSERQEFGSFF.

The chain links TRBV5-1 to TRBJ2-3; D unclear. The CDR3 consists of 16 residues. Germline V gene lookup returns CDR1 SGHRS and CDR2 YFSETQ. Trimming cost V 6 bases and J 0 bases, with 17 bases left between them. CDR3 in amino acids: CASTAPWAPSTDTQYF. The CDR3 DNA reads TGCGCCAGCACGGCTCCGTGGGCCCCCAGCACAGATACGCAGTATTTT.

V gene TRBV27 combines with J gene TRBJ1-1, with 7 bases that match TRBD1. Germline CDR1 MNHEY, CDR2 SMNVEV (reference sequence). V was pared by 7 bases and J by 1 base, with 6 bases of the junction left unmatched. CDR3 length equals 14 residues. In nucleotides, the CDR3 is TGTGCCAGCAATAGACAGGGACCGAACACTGAAGCTTTCTTT. It encodes CASNRQGPNTEAFF.

A few counts support this clone. V usage is TRBV19 and J usage is TRBJ1-5; TRBD1 matches 7 bases. V lost 8 bases to trimming and J lost 6 bases; unmatched junction nucleotides: 13. CDR1 LNHDA and CDR2 SQIVND come from the germline V gene (reference sequence). This CDR3 is built from 15 residues. The CDR3 DNA reads as TGTGCCAGTTCTACAAGACAGGGAAGAAGTCAGCCCCAGCATTTT. Translated: CASSTRQGRSQPQHF.

V is TRBV11-3 and J is TRBJ1-1; D may be TRBD1 (5 bases). Trimming stripped 4 bases from V and 5 bases from J, with 11 bases between. The germline V gene encodes CDR1 SGHNT and CDR2 YENEEA. This CDR3 has 13 residues. CDR3 sequence: CASSSREGTEAFF. CDR3 nucleotides: TGTGCCAGCAGCTCCAGGGAAGGGACTGAAGCTTTCTTT.

The genes are TRBV11-2 and TRBJ2-1; a weak D match, TRBD2 (6 bases). The CDR3 is 15 residues long. V dropped 6 bases and J dropped 4 bases, with 16 bases sitting between them. The germline V gene has CDR1 SGHAT and CDR2 FQNNGV. The CDR3 protein is CASRPRGSGYNEQFF. In DNA form, the CDR3 reads TGTGCCAGCAGACCGAGAGGGAGCGGGTACAATGAGCAGTTCTTC.

V and J are TRBV7-9 and TRBJ2-1; a possible D gene is TRBD1 (5 bases). V dropped 4 bases and J dropped 9 bases, with 10 bases sitting between them. CDR3 length: 12 residues. Germline V CDR1 and CDR2: SEHNR, FQNEAQ (reference sequence). CDR3 sequence (DNA): TGTGCCAGCAGCTCCGGTAGGGGTGAGCAGTTCTTC. This encodes CASSSGRGEQFF.

This clone was recorded only once. The genes are TRBV10-3 and TRBJ2-1; 8 nucleotides line up with TRBD1. This CDR3 comprises 15 residues. CDR1 ENHRY and CDR2 SYGVKD come from the germline V gene. Losses at the gene ends were 7 bases for V and 5 bases for J; bases not matched to a gene: 10. The CDR3 is CAITAQGAINNEQFF. As DNA, the CDR3 is TGTGCCATCACCGCTCAGGGGGCGATAAACAATGAGCAGTTCTTC.

The sample holds one count of this clone. The J gene is TRBJ1-4, the V gene TRBV4-1, with D perhaps matching TRBD1 (5 bases). The CDR3 has 15 residues. The V end was cut by 4 bases, the J end by 7 bases, with 16 bases between. CDR1 is MGHRA and CDR2 is YSYEKL in the germline V gene. The CDR3, as DNA: TGCGCCAGCAGCCTAAGACTGGAAAGGGGTGAAAAACTGTTTTTT. It translates to CASSLRLERGEKLFF.

The J gene is TRBJ2-5, the V gene TRBV15, with D possibly matching TRBD2 (5 bases). The V gene's germline CDR1 is LNHNV and CDR2 YYDKDF (reference sequence). CDR3 length: 14 residues. Trimming removed 3 bases from V and 5 bases from J, with 13 bases in between. CDR3 sequence reads: CATSSPLTGETQYF. CDR3 in DNA: TGTGCCACCAGCAGTCCCTTAACGGGGGAGACCCAGTACTTC.

The chain is built from TRBV3-1 (or the pseudogene TRBV3-2) and TRBJ1-6; TRBD1 matches at 7 bases. The CDR3 runs 17 residues. Germline-derived CDR1 and CDR2 are LGHDT and YNNKEL (reference sequence). V shed 0 bases, J shed 2 bases, and the junction held 4 bases outside the gene matches. The CDR3 loop reads CASSQDPDRAYNSPLHF. In DNA, the CDR3 is TGTGCCAGCAGCCAAGATCCCGACAGGGCCTATAATTCACCCCTCCACTTT.

V usage is TRBV18 and J usage is TRBJ2-7; D remains unclear. This CDR3 is 15 amino acids long. Germline values: CDR1 KGHSH, CDR2 LQKENI. Trimming stripped 6 bases from V and 2 bases from J, with 17 bases between. CDR3 coding DNA: TGTGCCAGCTCCCCAGCACGAGCCGCCCCCTACGAGCAGTACTTC. Its protein is CASSPARAAPYEQYF.